These 3 T cell receptor beta chains were all obtained from the same sample, sequenced in a study of blood T cells in healthy people across ages. Primers used in a second PCR of roughly 6 to 12 cycles were a sample-barcoded 5' primer and a J-beta primer mix. Each CDR3 protein is one row after TCRdb ran MiXCR on the 5' RACE reads. Counted here are hundreds of thousands of distinct CDR3 sequences, roughly 43% occurring once; the ten biggest clones make up around 30%. Material: blood. These receptors were obtained from a man older than 75 in good health.

This clonotype was seen only a few times. The chain joins TRBV4-1 to TRBJ2-1; a weak D match, TRBD1 (5 bases). The germline V and J ends were trimmed by 2 bases and 9 bases, with 8 bases remaining between them. Germline V gene lookup returns CDR1 MGHRA and CDR2 YSYEKL. The CDR3 spans 12 residues. The CDR3 sequence: CASSQQGGEQFF. As DNA, the CDR3 is TGCGCCAGCAGCCAACAGGGTGGTGAGCAGTTCTTC.

The chain is built from TRBV7-9 and TRBJ1-2, with 7 bases that match TRBD1. Germline CDR1 SEHNR, CDR2 FQNEAQ (reference sequence). J was trimmed by 8 bases and V by 4 bases; bases with no gene match: 10. The CDR3 covers 14 residues. CDR3: CASSSGTALYGYTF. As DNA, the CDR3 is TGTGCCAGCAGCTCCGGGACAGCCCTATACGGCTACACCTTC.

This CDR3 reads CASSAAPSYEQYF. CDR3 DNA: TGTGCCAGCAGCGCCGCCCCCTCCTACGAGCAGTACTTC. V usage is TRBV7-9 and J usage is TRBJ2-7; D uncertain. Trimming removed 5 bases from V and 0 bases from J, with 8 bases in between. Germline lookup yields CDR1 SEHNR and CDR2 FQNEAQ (reference sequence). The CDR3 runs 13 residues.